Each of the 32 T cell receptor beta chains below was sequenced from the same sample in a study of neoadjuvant anti-PD-1 for oral cavity cancer. Measured with immunoSEQ multiplex PCR; TCRdb has only the in-frame clones, and not every one. The sample has around 10,000 clones, 63% seen once; the top ten hold about 7.8%. Time point in this sample: after neoadjuvant nivolumab, at surgical resection. Sample: tumor tissue, taken after nivolumab (anti-PD-1) treatment. Receptors were obtained from a person aged 40-85 years with oral cavity squamous cell carcinoma.

The rearrangement joins TRBV19 to TRBJ2-2, with 9 bases lining up with TRBD1. Germline CDR1 LNHDA, CDR2 SQIVND (reference sequence). V lost 5 bases and J lost 5; bases outside the gene matches: 9. This CDR3 is built from 16 residues. This CDR3 reads CASSSTGGAWTGELFF. CDR3 in DNA: TGTGCCAGTAGTTCCACAGGGGGCGCGTGGACCGGGGAGCTGTTTTTT. Looking up the rest from reference TRBV19 and TRBJ2-2 gives the full variable domain: DGGITQSPKYLFRKEGQNVTLSCEQNLNHDAMYWYRQDPGQGLRLIYYSQIVNDFQKGDIAEGYSVSREKKESFPLTVTSAQKNPTAFYLCASSSTGGAWTGELFFGEGSRLTVL.

This clone has just a few counts. The V and J genes are TRBV2 and TRBJ1-1, with a possible D match to TRBD1 (5 bases). V dropped 0 bases and J dropped 4 bases, with 12 bases sitting between them. The CDR3 totals 15 residues. Germline V gene sequence: CDR1 SNHLY, CDR2 FYNNEI. DNA of the CDR3: TGTGCCAGCAGTGAAGCGGGGGAGCCGGGCACTGAAGCTTTCTTT. It encodes CASSEAGEPGTEAFF.

CDR3 protein: CASSLGAGGRQPQHF. CDR3 nucleotide sequence: TGTGCCAGCAGTTTAGGGGCGGGGGGCCGACAGCCCCAGCATTTT. J is TRBJ1-5 and V is TRBV27; D perhaps matches TRBD1 (6 bases). This CDR3 contains 15 residues. Trimming left V 2 bases short and J 7 bases short, with 15 bases between. Per germline, CDR1 MNHEY and CDR2 SMNVEV (reference sequence).

This clone occurred once. In DNA form, the CDR3 reads TGTGCCAGTTGGGCCGGGACAGGGGACTACGAGCAGTACTTC. It codes for CASWAGTGDYEQYF. The chain has TRBV28 and TRBJ2-7, with 10 bases matching TRBD1. Germline trimming cut 9 bases from V and 3 bases from J; bases unmatched to any gene: 8. The CDR3 runs 14 residues. The V gene's germline CDR1 is MDHEN and CDR2 SYDVKM.

The V gene is TRBV9, the J gene TRBJ2-7, with TRBD2 matching 11 bases. CDR1 is SGDLS and CDR2 is YYNGEE in the germline V gene. V shed 2 bases and J 2 bases; nucleotides not matched to a gene: 3. This CDR3 has 15 amino acids. The DNA of the CDR3 is TGTGCCAGCAGCGTTGGGACTAGCGGCCCCTACGAGCAGTACTTC. Its translation is CASSVGTSGPYEQYF.

This clone was counted between two and nine times. The V and J genes are TRBV10-1 and TRBJ1-5; the match to TRBD1 covers 7 bases. Germline CDR1 is WNHNN and CDR2 is SYGVQD (reference sequence). The V gene end was trimmed by 5 bases and the J gene end by 8 bases; junction bases not matched to a gene: 6. The CDR3 length is 13 residues. In DNA form, the CDR3 reads TGCGCCAGCAGTATTGACAGGGATGAGCCCCAGCATTTT. This sequence encodes CASSIDRDEPQHF.

The chain combines TRBV7-9 with TRBJ2-7; 8 nucleotides match TRBD2. V dropped 3 bases and J dropped 3; count of bases not matched to a gene: 4. CDR3 length: 14 amino acids. Germline V CDR1 and CDR2: SEHNR, FQNEAQ (reference sequence). CDR3 DNA sequence: TGTGCCAGCAGCTTCTTCGGGACTAGCTACGAGCAGTACTTC. It translates to CASSFFGTSYEQYF.

The chain is built from TRBV11-1 and TRBJ1-4; the D gene is possibly TRBD1 (5 bases). The germline V gene has CDR1 SGHAT and CDR2 FQDESV (reference sequence). Deletions cut 3 bases from V and 7 bases from J, with 12 bases between. CDR3 length: 14 amino acids. The CDR3 loop reads CASSLRGLPEKLFF. DNA of the CDR3: TGTGCCAGCAGCTTGCGGGGGTTGCCTGAAAAACTGTTTTTT.

This clone came up a few times. The chain employs TRBV6-1 and TRBJ1-1, with D hard to call. The CDR3 has 11 residues. Germline CDR1 reads MNHNS; CDR2 reads SASEGT. Trimming removed 6 bases from V and 9 bases from J, with 11 bases in between. The CDR3 region has the DNA TGTGCCAGCAGGGACCCGGGGAAAGCTTTCTTT. It codes for CASRDPGKAFF.

This clone was seen a single time. V and J are TRBV5-6 and TRBJ2-1; either TRBD1 or TRBD2 may supply D (5 bases each). The CDR3 covers 17 residues. The V and J ends lost 0 bases and 2 bases respectively, with 15 bases between them. Germline V lookup: CDR1 SGHDT, CDR2 YYEEEE. In nucleotides, the CDR3 is TGTGCCAGCAGCTTGGTTTTAGGGGACCCAACCTACAATGAGCAGTTCTTC. Its translation is CASSLVLGDPTYNEQFF.

The chain recombines TRBV29-1 with TRBJ1-2; D gene uncertain. CDR3 size: 16 residues. Germline CDR1 SQVTM, CDR2 ANQGSEA. Trimming stripped 7 bases from V and 6 bases from J, with 27 bases between. The CDR3 nucleotides read TGCAGCGGTATGTTATATTCGAGCAGCGGGGAGAATGGCTACACCTTC. It encodes CSGMLYSSSGENGYTF. The entire variable domain, with the rest obtained from reference TRBV29-1 and TRBJ1-2, is as follows: SAVISQKPSRDICQRGTSLTIQCQVDSQVTMMFWYRQQPGQSLTLIATANQGSEATYESGFVIDKFPISRPNLTFSTLTVSNMSPEDSSIYLCSGMLYSSSGENGYTFGSGTRLTVV.

This clone is a singleton in its sample. The V and J genes are TRBV7-3 and TRBJ2-2; the match to TRBD2 covers 11 bases. V dropped 0 bases and J dropped 7; count of bases not matched to a gene: 7. This CDR3 comprises 17 residues. Germline loops: CDR1 SGHTA, CDR2 FQGTGA. The CDR3 region is CASSLTSTSGTHGELFF. Written as DNA, the CDR3 is TGTGCCAGCAGCTTAACATCGACTAGCGGGACTCACGGGGAGCTGTTTTTT.

The chain joins TRBV19 to TRBJ1-2; TRBD1 is a possible D gene (6 bases). CDR1 is LNHDA, CDR2 SQIVND, per germline (reference sequence). This CDR3 has 15 residues. Trimming shortened V by 5 bases and J by 5 bases, and 18 bases separated the two germline ends. CDR3 coding DNA: TGTGCCAGTAGTCTAACAGGGCCGGGGTTATATGGCTACACCTTC. Translating it yields CASSLTGPGLYGYTF.

The gene calls are TRBV2 and TRBJ2-7, with D possibly matching TRBD2 (5 bases). V was shortened by 3 bases and J by 5 bases, with 17 bases between the two germline ends. CDR1 is SNHLY and CDR2 is FYNNEI in the germline V gene. The CDR3 has 15 residues. The CDR3 spells CASSDHGSSAHEQYF. DNA of the CDR3: TGTGCCAGCAGTGATCATGGGAGTTCTGCCCACGAGCAGTACTTC. The full variable domain, with the rest looked up from reference TRBV2 and TRBJ2-7, is EPEVTQTPSHQVTQMGQEVILRCVPISNHLYFYWYRQILGQKVEFLVSFYNNEISEKSEIFDDQFSVERPDGSNFTLKIRSTKLEDSAMYFCASSDHGSSAHEQYFGPGTRLTVT.

The V call is TRBV6-5, the J call TRBJ1-3; D remains unclear. CDR3 size: 15 residues. Germline CDR1 MNHEY, CDR2 SVGAGI. V lost 0 bases to trimming and J lost 5 bases, with 11 bases between them. CDR3 residues: CASSYSIGNRNTIYF. The DNA for the CDR3 is TGTGCCAGCAGTTACTCGATAGGGAACAGAAACACCATATATTTT.

The chain combines TRBV29-1 with TRBJ1-1, with unresolved D. The CDR3 totals 12 residues. V was cut by 8 bases and J by 3 bases, with 13 bases left in between. The germline V gene encodes CDR1 SQVTM and CDR2 ANQGSEA. The CDR3 protein is CSYRGRHTEAFF. As DNA, the CDR3 is TGCAGCTACCGCGGTAGGCACACTGAAGCTTTCTTT.

The chain has TRBV25-1 and TRBJ2-5; D is perhaps TRBD1 (6 bases). This CDR3 has 13 amino acids. Trimming took 7 bases from V and 4 from J, leaving 13 bases between them. CDR1 is MGHDK and CDR2 is SYGVNS in the germline V gene. The CDR3 region has the DNA TGTGCCAGCACCCCTCCCAGGGGAGAGACCCAGTACTTC. Its translation: CASTPPRGETQYF.

V gene TRBV4-1 combines with J gene TRBJ2-5; 11 bases are shared with TRBD1. In germline, CDR1 is MGHRA, CDR2 YSYEKL. The CDR3 length is 15 residues. V shed 2 bases and J 5 bases; nucleotides not matched to a gene: 4. CDR3: CASSQMDRGLETQYF. CDR3 sequence (DNA): TGCGCCAGCAGCCAAATGGACAGGGGGCTGGAGACCCAGTACTTC.

This sequence joins TRBV30 and TRBJ1-2; 8 bases agree with TRBD1. From germline, CDR1 is GTSNPN and CDR2 SVGIG (reference sequence). The CDR3 spans 14 residues. Trimming took 2 bases from V and 4 from J; bases not matched to a gene: 6. The CDR3 loop reads CAWSYGQGLYGYTF. The CDR3 DNA reads TGTGCCTGGAGTTACGGACAGGGCCTCTATGGCTACACCTTC.

The chain has TRBV6-1 and TRBJ2-3; a possible D gene is TRBD1 (5 bases). Trimming shortened V by 6 bases and J by 4 bases, and 11 bases separated the two germline ends. In germline, CDR1 is MNHNS, CDR2 SASEGT. This CDR3 spans 13 amino acids. The CDR3 spells CASRIQGADTQYF. As DNA, the CDR3 is TGTGCCAGCAGGATTCAGGGCGCAGATACGCAGTATTTT.

The V gene is TRBV5-1, the J gene TRBJ2-7; 10 positions match TRBD2. This CDR3 is built from 20 residues. The germline V gene encodes CDR1 SGHRS and CDR2 YFSETQ. With V trimmed by 0 bases and J by 0 bases, 15 bases remained unmatched. CDR3 protein: CASSLDLPSVAGGLSYEQYF. DNA for the CDR3: TGCGCCAGCAGCTTGGACCTCCCCTCCGTAGCGGGAGGCCTCTCCTACGAGCAGTACTTC.

This clone has just one count. CDR3 in amino acids: CASSEGRDEKLFF. The CDR3 DNA is TGTGCCAGCAGTGAAGGACGGGATGAAAAACTGTTTTTT. The J gene is TRBJ1-4, the V gene TRBV6-4; no clear D gene. Germline V gene data show CDR1 as MRHNA and CDR2 as SNTAGT. V was trimmed by 3 bases and J by 6 bases, leaving 8 bases between them. CDR3 length equals 13 residues.

This chain uses TRBV13 with TRBJ2-3, with D possibly matching TRBD1 (5 bases). Deletions cut 5 bases from V and 0 bases from J, with 12 bases between. Looked up from germline, CDR1 is PRHDT and CDR2 is FYEKMQ (reference sequence). The CDR3 totals 15 residues. CDR3 in DNA: TGTGCCAGCAGCCCCTCCCGGACAAGCACAGATACGCAGTATTTT. This sequence encodes CASSPSRTSTDTQYF.

This clone was seen only a few times. CDR3 nucleotide sequence: TGTGCCAGTAAGGATGAAAAACTGTTTTTT. The encoded protein is CASKDEKLFF. This rearrangement joins TRBV19 to TRBJ1-4; D remains ambiguous. The CDR3 has 10 amino acids. CDR1 is LNHDA and CDR2 is SQIVND in the germline V gene (reference sequence). Trimming shortened V by 7 bases and J by 6 bases, and 3 bases separated the two germline ends.

The chain employs TRBV27 and TRBJ2-7, with TRBD1 as a possible D gene (6 bases). The CDR3 is 16 amino acids. Germline V gene sequence: CDR1 MNHEY, CDR2 SMNVEV (reference sequence). Trimming cost V 6 bases and J 4 bases, with 22 bases left between them. CDR3 protein: CASSLMGARGPYEQYF. As DNA, the CDR3 is TGTGCCAGCAGCCTTATGGGGGCACGGGGCCCGTACGAGCAGTACTTC.

V and J are TRBV27 and TRBJ2-5; tentative D call: TRBD1 (6 bases). Trimming pared 3 bases from V and 4 bases from J, leaving 12 bases between. Germline V lookup: CDR1 MNHEY, CDR2 SMNVEV (reference sequence). The CDR3 covers 14 residues. In DNA, the CDR3 is TGTGCCAGCAGTTTCCGGACAGACCTAGAGACCCAGTACTTC. Its translation: CASSFRTDLETQYF.

The genes are TRBV5-4 and TRBJ2-3; 8 bases are a match to TRBD1. V shed 4 bases, J shed 4 bases, and the junction held 5 bases outside the gene matches. CDR3 length: 14 residues. The germline gives CDR1 SGHNT, CDR2 YYREEE (reference sequence). The CDR3 coding sequence is TGTGCCAGCAGCACCAGGGGGCCCCCAGATACGCAGTATTTT. Its translation: CASSTRGPPDTQYF.

The V call is TRBV28, the J call TRBJ1-4, with unresolved D. The length of the CDR3 is 17 residues. CDR1 and CDR2 (germline): MDHEN, SYDVKM. The germline V and J ends were trimmed by 2 bases and 7 bases, with 20 bases remaining between them. CDR3 sequence (DNA): TGTGCCAGCAGTTTAGGGCCGCCGCGTGGGAAGAGTGAAAAACTGTTTTTT. It encodes CASSLGPPRGKSEKLFF.

This clone was counted only a few times. V is TRBV9 and J is TRBJ2-7; the D gene is possibly TRBD2 (5 bases). The CDR3 spans 16 residues. Germline V CDR1 and CDR2: SGDLS, YYNGEE. V lost 0 bases, J lost 4 bases, and 17 bases lay in between. The CDR3 sequence is CASSVEDWQVSYEQYF. CDR3 DNA sequence: TGTGCCAGCAGCGTAGAGGACTGGCAAGTCTCTTACGAGCAGTACTTC.

The chain is built from TRBV5-1 and TRBJ1-1, with 7 bases lining up with TRBD1. CDR3 length: 17 amino acids. V lost 5 bases to trimming and J lost 0 bases; unmatched junction nucleotides: 13. CDR1 SGHRS and CDR2 YFSETQ come from the germline V gene. CDR3 loop: CASRPPGQPFLNTEAFF. In DNA, the CDR3 is TGCGCCAGCAGACCTCCGGGACAGCCGTTTTTGAACACTGAAGCTTTCTTT.

The rearrangement joins TRBV5-1 to TRBJ2-1, with 9 bases that match TRBD2. There are 15 residues in the CDR3. Germline values: CDR1 SGHRS, CDR2 YFSETQ. The V and J ends lost 3 bases and 5 bases, in that order; junction bases with no gene match: 6. The CDR3 here is CASSSSGGSNNEQFF. CDR3 bases: TGCGCCAGCAGCTCAAGCGGGGGGTCGAACAATGAGCAGTTCTTC.

The chain couples TRBV6-5 to TRBJ1-5; no definite D call. Germline V gene data show CDR1 as MNHEY and CDR2 as SVGAGI. V was pared by 5 bases and J by 5 bases, with 13 bases between. This CDR3 comprises 14 residues. The CDR3 bases are TGTGCCAGCAGTCCACCAGGTAGGGATCAGCCCCAGCATTTT. Translation gives CASSPPGRDQPQHF.